These 22 T cell receptor beta chains share one sample of origin, sequenced in a study of cytomegalovirus exposure and HLA in healthy donors. PCR involved 60 Vbeta and 13 Jbeta primers. The method was immunoSEQ multiplex PCR; TCRdb's version includes in-frame clones alone and lacks a portion of them. The sample carries tens of thousands of clones, roughly 87% recorded once. The specimen sequenced was PBMCs. The receptors derive from a woman aged 40 to 50 in good health and CMV-seropositive.

CDR3 residues: CASSGQGYGYTF. The CDR3 DNA reads as TGTGCCAGCAGCGGACAGGGCTATGGCTACACCTTC. This chain uses TRBV11-2 with TRBJ1-2, with TRBD1 identical over 8 bases. J gave up 4 bases and V 5 bases, and 0 bases lay outside the gene matches. Germline-derived CDR1 and CDR2 are SGHAT and FQNNGV. The CDR3 is 12 amino acids.

The chain couples TRBV4-1 to TRBJ2-3; unclear D gene. This CDR3 has 14 residues. Between the trimmed V and J ends, which lost 1 base and 2 bases, there was a span of 7 bases. The germline V gene has CDR1 MGHRA and CDR2 YSYEKL. CDR3 nucleotides: TGCGCCAGCAGCCAAGCCAGTTACACAGATACGCAGTATTTT. It is translated as CASSQASYTDTQYF.

Regarding this clone: The conserved final phenylalanine or tryptophan is absent from the CDR3, which likely points to a read error. The chain has TRBV5-5 and TRBJ2-7; possibly TRBD1 for D (5 bases). From germline, CDR1 is SGHKS and CDR2 YYEKEE (reference sequence). V lost 3 bases to trimming and J lost 3 bases, with 16 bases between them. CDR3 length: 15 residues. The CDR3 loop reads CASSSLSDMGYEQYL. The CDR3 nucleotides read TGTGCCAGCAGCTCATTGTCGGACATGGGCTACGAGCAGTACCTC.

The chain uses TRBV18 and TRBJ1-1; 7 bases line up with TRBD1. Trimming at V came to 3 bases and at J to 5 bases, leaving 6 bases not matched to a gene. Germline V gene sequence: CDR1 KGHSH, CDR2 LQKENI. The CDR3 runs 14 residues. The CDR3 DNA sequence: TGTGCCAGCTCACCTATTGAGGGGGCGACTGAAGCTTTCTTT. It codes for CASSPIEGATEAFF.

The chain combines TRBV6-5 with TRBJ1-4, with TRBD1 as a possible D gene (5 bases). Trimming took off 2 bases at V and 7 bases at J, with 14 bases between the two ends. In germline, CDR1 is MNHEY, CDR2 SVGAGI. CDR3 length: 15 amino acids. CDR3 in amino acids: CASSYDRFKSEKLFF. CDR3 sequence (DNA): TGTGCCAGCAGTTACGACAGATTCAAGAGTGAAAAACTGTTTTTT.

This clone was seen a few times. The J gene is TRBJ2-3, the V gene TRBV7-8; 7 nucleotides line up with TRBD1. The CDR3 has 16 amino acids. Per germline, CDR1 SGHVS and CDR2 FQNEAQ. The V and J ends lost 4 bases and 6 bases, in that order; junction bases with no gene match: 13. This CDR3 reads CASSSPTGFEGDTQYF. CDR3 DNA sequence: TGTGCCAGCAGCTCTCCGACAGGGTTCGAAGGCGATACGCAGTATTTT. Drawing the rest from reference TRBV7-8 and TRBJ2-3, the complete variable domain is GAGVSQSPRYKVAKRGQDVALRCDPISGHVSLFWYQQALGQGPEFLTYFQNEAQLDKSGLPSDRFFAERPEGSVSTLKIQRTQQEDSAVYLCASSSPTGFEGDTQYFGPGTRLTVL.

This clone was recorded once. The CDR3: CASSVSGTDGNTIYF. The CDR3 coding sequence is TGTGCCAGCAGCGTATCGGGGACAGATGGAAACACCATATATTTT. The rearrangement uses TRBV9 and TRBJ1-3, with TRBD1 matching over 7 bases. The V segment lost 1 base and the J segment 3 bases; nucleotides outside the gene matches: 4. The CDR3 runs to 15 residues. The germline gives CDR1 SGDLS, CDR2 YYNGEE.

The chain employs TRBV12-5 and TRBJ1-1; no clear D. The V gene's germline CDR1 is LGHNT and CDR2 FRNRAP. The CDR3 runs 14 residues. Trimming removed 2 bases from V and 6 bases from J, with 13 bases in between. The CDR3 protein is CASGLSAGGPEAFF. The CDR3 bases are TGTGCTAGTGGTTTGTCAGCCGGAGGTCCTGAAGCTTTCTTT.

The gene calls are TRBV6-5 and TRBJ2-5; maybe TRBD1 (5 bases). Germline CDR1 is MNHEY and CDR2 is SVGAGI. The CDR3 contains 14 residues. V lost 5 bases and J 1 base, leaving 11 bases between the germline ends. CDR3: CASSIDSIQETQYF. CDR3 nucleotides: TGTGCCAGCAGTATCGACAGTATCCAAGAGACCCAGTACTTC.

The chain links TRBV7-9 to TRBJ2-5, with 11 positions matching TRBD1. Germline V gene data show CDR1 as SEHNR and CDR2 as FQNEAQ (reference sequence). The CDR3 totals 16 residues. V was clipped by 3 bases and J by 4 bases; unmatched bases: 7. The CDR3 DNA follows: TGTGCCAGCAGCTTTAGTTCGGACAGGGGGCGAGAGACCCAGTACTTC. Residues: CASSFSSDRGRETQYF. The entire variable domain, with the rest obtained from reference TRBV7-9 and TRBJ2-5, is as follows: DTGVSQNPRHKITKRGQNVTFRCDPISEHNRLYWYRQTLGQGPEFLTYFQNEAQLEKSRLLSDRFSAERPKGSFSTLEIQRTEQGDSAMYLCASSFSSDRGRETQYFGPGTRLLVL.

The chain is built from TRBV12-2 and TRBJ2-2; no check of the table's D call, TRBD1, against the DNA was made. TRBV12-2 is designated a pseudogene. The CDR3 runs 15 residues. CDR3 DNA: TGTGCAAGTCGTAAAGACAGGAGCAACACCGGGGAGCTGTTTTTT. Protein: CASRKDRSNTGELFF.

V and J are TRBV19 and TRBJ2-7; 8 bases agree with TRBD2. This CDR3 comprises 15 residues. With 1 base clipped from V and 3 bases from J, the junction kept 5 bases outside the gene matches. Germline V CDR1 and CDR2: LNHDA, SQIVND (reference sequence). The CDR3 bases are TGTGCCAGTAGTATAGTAACTAGCGGAGACTACGAGCAGTACTTC. This gives the protein CASSIVTSGDYEQYF. Full variable domain (rest looked up from reference TRBV19 and TRBJ2-7): DGGITQSPKYLFRKEGQNVTLSCEQNLNHDAMYWYRQDPGQGLRLIYYSQIVNDFQKGDIAEGYSVSREKKESFPLTVTSAQKNPTAFYLCASSIVTSGDYEQYFGPGTRLTVT.

The chain couples TRBV21-1 to TRBJ1-3; no DNA check was done on the table's D call, TRBD1. TRBV21-1 has pseudogene status. CDR3 length: 14 amino acids. CDR3 amino acids: CASVPRTVRNTIYF. CDR3 DNA sequence: TGTGCCAGCGTACCGAGGACAGTCAGAAACACCATATATTTT.

A single count supports this clone. The gene calls are TRBV11-2 and TRBJ2-5; 7 positions match TRBD2. The germline V gene encodes CDR1 SGHAT and CDR2 FQNNGV. This CDR3 spans 14 amino acids. With V trimmed by 1 base and J by 2 bases, 1 base remained unmatched. In nucleotides, the CDR3 is TGTGCCAGCAGCTTAGCGGGGGGACAAGAGACCCAGTACTTC. Translation gives CASSLAGGQETQYF.

This clone turned up a few times. The V gene is TRBV6-4, the J gene TRBJ1-6; tentatively, D is TRBD1 (5 bases). The germline gives CDR1 MRHNA, CDR2 SNTAGT. The CDR3 is 15 residues long. V was clipped by 6 bases and J by 4 bases, with 13 bases between them. DNA of the CDR3: TGTGCCAGCAGCGCGGATAGGGGATATAATTCACCCCTCCACTTT. It codes for CASSADRGYNSPLHF.

The J gene is TRBJ2-2, the V gene TRBV28, with D possibly being TRBD1 (6 bases). The V gene lost 6 bases and the J gene lost 6 bases, with 11 bases spanning the gap. This CDR3 is 13 amino acids long. Germline lookup yields CDR1 MDHEN and CDR2 SYDVKM. The CDR3 protein is CASSYRVPGELFF. In nucleotides, the CDR3 is TGTGCCAGCAGCTACAGGGTCCCCGGGGAGCTGTTTTTT.

CDR3 bases: TGTGCCAGCAGCCGTGGACAGTGGATGGGGAACACTGAAGCTTTCTTT. It is translated as CASSRGQWMGNTEAFF. The J gene is TRBJ1-1, the V gene TRBV11-2; a weak D match, TRBD1 (6 bases). This CDR3 spans 16 amino acids. In germline, CDR1 is SGHAT, CDR2 FQNNGV. Trimming left V 5 bases short and J 1 base short, with 17 bases between.

This clone was counted between two and nine times. This sequence joins TRBV4-2 and TRBJ2-7, with 9 nucleotides matching TRBD2. This CDR3 region has 15 residues. The ends lost 0 bases at V and 0 bases at J; junction bases unmatched: 0. Germline V gene data show CDR1 as LGHNA and CDR2 as YNFKEQ. CDR3 protein: CASSQETSGSYEQYF. CDR3 coding DNA: TGTGCCAGCAGCCAAGAGACTAGCGGCTCCTACGAGCAGTACTTC.

This chain connects TRBV6-5 to TRBJ2-7; 7 nucleotides match TRBD1. The CDR3 totals 13 residues. From germline, CDR1 is MNHEY and CDR2 SVGAGI. V gave up 0 bases and J gave up 7 bases; unmatched junction bases: 3. CDR3 sequence: CASSYSTGLEQYF. The CDR3 region has the DNA TGTGCCAGCAGTTACTCGACAGGGCTTGAGCAGTACTTC.

This clone was seen just once. This chain links TRBV14 with TRBJ2-5; 8 nucleotides line up with TRBD2. Germline V gene data show CDR1 as SGHDN and CDR2 as FVKESK. This CDR3 spans 16 amino acids. Losses at the gene ends were 1 base for V and 5 bases for J; bases not matched to a gene: 9. The CDR3 spells CASSQGGLGSRETQYF. CDR3 DNA: TGTGCCAGCAGCCAAGGGGGACTAGGGTCCCGCGAGACCCAGTACTTC.

This clone was picked up one time. The CDR3 nucleotides read TGTGCCAGCAGCGCACCAGATGGGGCGGGAGTCGATGAGCAGTTCTTC. Its protein product is CASSAPDGAGVDEQFF. V gene TRBV9 combines with J gene TRBJ2-1; TRBD2 agrees at 7 bases. V lost 3 bases to trimming and J lost 8 bases; unmatched junction nucleotides: 14. This CDR3 has 16 residues. In germline, CDR1 is SGDLS, CDR2 YYNGEE.

The V gene is TRBV28, the J gene TRBJ2-1; 9 bases align to TRBD1. Germline CDR1 MDHEN, CDR2 SYDVKM. This CDR3 comprises 14 residues. V was pared by 8 bases and J by 10 bases, with 12 bases of the junction left unmatched. Here the CDR3 reads CASGRTGGTVEQFF. The DNA for the CDR3 is TGTGCCAGCGGAAGAACAGGGGGCACGGTAGAGCAGTTCTTC.